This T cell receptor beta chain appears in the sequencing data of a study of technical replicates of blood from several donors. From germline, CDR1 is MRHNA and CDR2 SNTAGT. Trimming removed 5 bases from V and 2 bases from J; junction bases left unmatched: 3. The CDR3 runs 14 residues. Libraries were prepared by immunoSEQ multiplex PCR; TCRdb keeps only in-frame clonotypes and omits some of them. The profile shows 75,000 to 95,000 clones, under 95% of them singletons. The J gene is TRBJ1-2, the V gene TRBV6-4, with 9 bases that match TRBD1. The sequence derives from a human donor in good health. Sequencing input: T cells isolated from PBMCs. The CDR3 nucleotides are TGTGCCAGCAGTCCCGGGACAGGGAACTATGGCTACACCTTC. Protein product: CASSPGTGNYGYTF.